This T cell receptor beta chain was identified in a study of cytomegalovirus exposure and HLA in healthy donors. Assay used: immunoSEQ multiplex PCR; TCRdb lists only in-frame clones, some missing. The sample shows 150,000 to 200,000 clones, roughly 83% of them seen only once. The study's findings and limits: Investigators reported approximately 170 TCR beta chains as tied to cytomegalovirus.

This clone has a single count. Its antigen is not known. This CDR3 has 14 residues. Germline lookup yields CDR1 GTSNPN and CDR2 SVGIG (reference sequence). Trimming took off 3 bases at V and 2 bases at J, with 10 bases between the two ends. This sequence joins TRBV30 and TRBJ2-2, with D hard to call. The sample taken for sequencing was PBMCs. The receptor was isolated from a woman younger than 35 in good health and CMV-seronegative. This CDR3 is CAWRGSQNTGELFF. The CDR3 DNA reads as TGTGCCTGGAGGGGCAGCCAAAACACCGGGGAGCTGTTTTTT.